Listed below are T cell receptor beta chains from one sample, sequenced in a study of blood T cell repertoires in COVID-19. Some clones are missing from TCRdb's copy, which holds only in-frame ones; the method was immunoSEQ multiplex PCR. The sample lists 240,000 or so clones, about 89% occurring once. Source material: PBMCs or T cells enriched from blood (not recorded which). Source of these receptors: a man in his forties who had recovered from COVID-19. CDR3s leave out the opening cysteine and the closing phenylalanine or tryptophan. Size is stated for part of the rows, as once, few or many counts, or as a class when the clone is expanded.

CDR3,size,V,J
ASSVARVGQGPYKNIQY,-,TRBV9,TRBJ2-4
ASSERDSGNTIY,-,TRBV2,TRBJ1-3
ASSQDRPGPFQNQPQH,-,TRBV4-3,TRBJ1-5
SVTGEANYGYT,-,TRBV29-1,TRBJ1-2
ASSPVALLVNIGDTQY,-,TRBV10-2,TRBJ2-3
ASSPAETEAF,once,TRBV7-9,TRBJ1-1
ASSPPGTGPYEQY,-,TRBV13,TRBJ2-7
ASSVGRGSGANVLT,-,TRBV9,TRBJ2-6
ASSFQEQLGYT,-,TRBV5-8,TRBJ1-2
ASSFSVAGVGNEQF,-,TRBV5-8,TRBJ2-1
ASSLSSGTWYEQY,-,TRBV5-1,TRBJ2-7
ASSLNFRDRGLENTEAF,once,TRBV11-2,TRBJ1-1
ASSYPRKGGRTEAF,-,TRBV6-5,TRBJ1-1
ASSGKRRGYNEQF,many,TRBV28,TRBJ2-1
SVDRSEGAF,-,TRBV29-1,TRBJ1-1
ASRQFSITGELF,-,TRBV19,TRBJ2-2
ASSAPGLPNTGELF,-,TRBV7-3,TRBJ2-2
AWRGQGNSPLH,-,TRBV30,TRBJ1-6
AFRGANTEAF,-,TRBV21-1,TRBJ1-1
ASSPLQTDTQY,-,TRBV18,TRBJ2-3
AISIKEDGMNTEAF,once,TRBV10-3,TRBJ1-1
ASRLDRAQETQY,-,TRBV5-1,TRBJ2-5
SVDSGQGNEKLF,-,TRBV29-1,TRBJ1-4
ASSYSSESPNYGYT,-,TRBV6-5,TRBJ1-2
ASKQVLSGNTIY,-,TRBV2,TRBJ1-3
ASSLYREGDIQY,-,TRBV27,TRBJ2-4
ASSQDAVETQY,few,TRBV3-1/TRBV3-2,TRBJ2-5
ASSLIPGALH,-,TRBV12-3/TRBV12-4,TRBJ1-6
ASSYNHRSTEAF,few,TRBV6-2/TRBV6-3,TRBJ1-1
ASSPGRGSLTEAF,-,TRBV5-1,TRBJ1-1